This T cell receptor (beta chain) was identified during a study of T-cell reconstitution after alpha-beta-depleted transplantation in children (dated by TCRdb to between 2015 and 2016). For the wider study: T-cell immune reconstitution after TCRalphabeta/CD19-depleted allogeneic hematopoietic cell transplantation in children was quantitatively tracked in the study by means of TCR repertoire profiling.

The library was obtained by PCR. Sequencer: Illumina HiSeq 2500. To normalize quantification of the TCRbeta repertoire, the TCR libraries were built with molecular barcoding that relied on unique molecular identifiers. TCRdb handled the public reads itself, with Q25 trimming in fastp and clone calling in MiXCR, and kept productive beta chains. Under each unique CDR3 protein, matching rows form one entry showing the most common genes and DNA. Present in this sample are some 840,000 distinct CDR3 sequences, roughly 15% of which were seen just once. The ten largest clones represent about 5% of the sample. The sample's treatment or condition, from its label and the paper: allogeneic hematopoietic cell transplantation with graft depleted of TCRalphabeta T cells and CD19 B cells. Transplant recipients were children who received TCRalphabeta/CD19-depleted allogeneic hematopoietic cell grafts. The germline V gene provides CDR1 SGHAT and CDR2 FQNNGV. V is cut back by 5 bases and J by 1 base, with 6 bases in the junction unmatched. The CDR3 covers 17 residues, taking in both the cysteine and the phenylalanine. The retained sequence is limited to the CDR3, 51 bases, with the frame set at the first base.

The full study reports these points: Over the following months the frequencies of hyperexpanded clones went down, and after one year T-cell counts and TCRbeta diversity were mostly credited to newly produced T cells. The high TCRbeta diversity at day 60 in some patients was ascribed to recipient T cells and intrathymic progenitors that had survived conditioning. Apparently early alphabetaT-cell count recovery about two months after transplant reportedly relied on only several hundred rapidly expanded clones derived from non-depleted graft cells.

Regarding this clonotype: It has no known antigen specificity. The record has no base qualities; no much larger clone is one base away.

The rearranged chain carries TRBV11-2 and TRBJ2-3, with TRBD2 matching 13 junction bases. This clonotype was obtained from a male patient aged 10 to 17 who had a stem cell transplant for acute lymphoblastic leukemia, so the T cells may come from the graft donor. Sequenced material: PBMCs, mostly from graft donor cells, taken 360 days after TCRalphabeta/CD19-depleted stem cell transplant. The DNA sequence is TGTGCCAGCAGCACGGGACTAGCGGGAACTGGCACAGATACGCAGTATTTT. This translates into CASSTGLAGTGTDTQYF.